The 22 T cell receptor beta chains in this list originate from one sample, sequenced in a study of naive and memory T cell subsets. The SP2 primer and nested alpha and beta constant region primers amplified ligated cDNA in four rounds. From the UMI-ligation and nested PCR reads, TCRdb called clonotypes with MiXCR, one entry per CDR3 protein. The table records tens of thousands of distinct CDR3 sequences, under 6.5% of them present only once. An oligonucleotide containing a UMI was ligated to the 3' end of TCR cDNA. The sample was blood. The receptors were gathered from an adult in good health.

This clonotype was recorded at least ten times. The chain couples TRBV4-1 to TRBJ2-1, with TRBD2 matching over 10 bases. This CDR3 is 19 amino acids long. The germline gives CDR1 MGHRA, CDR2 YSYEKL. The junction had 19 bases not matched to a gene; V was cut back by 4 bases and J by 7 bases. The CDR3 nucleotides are TGCGCCAGCAGCCCCCCCCGGCGGTTCGGACTAGCGGACTCGAATGAGCAGTTCTTC. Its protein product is CASSPPRRFGLADSNEQFF.

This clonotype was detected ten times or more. DNA of the CDR3: TGCAGTCCGTTAGACCGACAGGCCAACACTGAAGCTTTCTTT. Its translation: CSPLDRQANTEAFF. The rearrangement joins TRBV20-1 to TRBJ1-1; weak D call: TRBD1 (6 bases). The CDR3 is 14 residues long. The V gene's germline CDR1 is DFQATT and CDR2 SNEGSKA (reference sequence). Between the trimmed V and J ends, which lost 8 bases and 2 bases, there was a span of 18 bases.

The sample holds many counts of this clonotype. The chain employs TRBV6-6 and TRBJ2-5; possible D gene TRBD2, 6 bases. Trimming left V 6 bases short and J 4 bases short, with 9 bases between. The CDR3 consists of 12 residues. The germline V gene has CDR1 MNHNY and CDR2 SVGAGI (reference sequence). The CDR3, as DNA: TGTGCCAGCAGATTCGGGGGAGAGACCCAGTACTTC. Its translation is CASRFGGETQYF.

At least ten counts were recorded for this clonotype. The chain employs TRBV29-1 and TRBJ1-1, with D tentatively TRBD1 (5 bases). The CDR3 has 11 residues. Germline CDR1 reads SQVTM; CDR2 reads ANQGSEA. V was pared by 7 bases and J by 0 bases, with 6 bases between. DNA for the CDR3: TGCAGCGGACAGCTGAACACTGAAGCTTTCTTT. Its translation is CSGQLNTEAFF.

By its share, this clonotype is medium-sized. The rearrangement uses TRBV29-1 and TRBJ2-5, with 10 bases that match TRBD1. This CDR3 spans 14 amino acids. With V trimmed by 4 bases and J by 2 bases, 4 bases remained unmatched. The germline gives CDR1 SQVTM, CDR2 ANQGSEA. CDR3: CSVAGTGAQETQYF. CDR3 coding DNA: TGCAGCGTTGCGGGGACAGGGGCGCAAGAGACCCAGTACTTC.

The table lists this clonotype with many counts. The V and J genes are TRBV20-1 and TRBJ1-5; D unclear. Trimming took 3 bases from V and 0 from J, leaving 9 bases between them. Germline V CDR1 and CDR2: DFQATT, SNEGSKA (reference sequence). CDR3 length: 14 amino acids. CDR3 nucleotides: TGCAGTGCTAGTGACGGGAGTAGCAATCAGCCCCAGCATTTT. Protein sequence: CSASDGSSNQPQHF.

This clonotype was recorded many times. The CDR3 region is CASSQDRGYEQYF. The CDR3 nucleotides read TGCGCCAGCAGCCAAGATAGGGGATACGAGCAGTACTTC. The chain joins TRBV4-3 to TRBJ2-7, with D possibly being TRBD1 (5 bases). Per the germline V gene, CDR1 is LGHNA and CDR2 is YSLEER. The CDR3 has 13 residues. The V end lost 0 bases, the J end lost 4 bases, and 7 bases lay between the germline ends.

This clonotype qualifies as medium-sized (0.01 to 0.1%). The CDR3 region has the DNA TGCAGTGCTAGAGTTTCAAACTATGGCTACACCTTC. This translates into CSARVSNYGYTF. The chain employs TRBV20-1 and TRBJ1-2; D ambiguous. The CDR3 totals 12 residues. Trimming took off 1 base at V and 2 bases at J, with 5 bases between the two ends. Germline CDR1 and CDR2: DFQATT and SNEGSKA (reference sequence).

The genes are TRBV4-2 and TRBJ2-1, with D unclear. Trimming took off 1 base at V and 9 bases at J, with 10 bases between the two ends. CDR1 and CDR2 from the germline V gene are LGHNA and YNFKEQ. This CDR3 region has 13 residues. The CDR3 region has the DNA TGTGCCAGCAGCCAAGCTCGCTTCCTTGAGCAGTTCTTC. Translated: CASSQARFLEQFF.

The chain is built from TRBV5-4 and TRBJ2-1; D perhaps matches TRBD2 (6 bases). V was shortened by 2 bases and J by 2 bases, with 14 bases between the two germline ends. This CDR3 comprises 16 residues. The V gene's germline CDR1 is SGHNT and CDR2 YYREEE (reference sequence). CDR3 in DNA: TGTGCCAGCAGCTTAGGGTCTAGCGTAACCTACAATGAGCAGTTCTTC. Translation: CASSLGSSVTYNEQFF.

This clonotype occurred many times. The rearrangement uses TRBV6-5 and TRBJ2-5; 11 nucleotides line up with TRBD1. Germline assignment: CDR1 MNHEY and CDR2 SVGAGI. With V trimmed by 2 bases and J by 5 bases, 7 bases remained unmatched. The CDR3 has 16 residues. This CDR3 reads CASSYGQGAVWETQYF. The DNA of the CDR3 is TGTGCCAGCAGTTACGGACAGGGGGCCGTTTGGGAGACCCAGTACTTC.

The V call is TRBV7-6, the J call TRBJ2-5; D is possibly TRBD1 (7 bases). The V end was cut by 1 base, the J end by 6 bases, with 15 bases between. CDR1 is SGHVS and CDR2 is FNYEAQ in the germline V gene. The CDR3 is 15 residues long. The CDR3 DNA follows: TGTGCCAGCAGCTTAGATTCACAGGGGAGGCAGACCCAGTACTTC. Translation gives CASSLDSQGRQTQYF.

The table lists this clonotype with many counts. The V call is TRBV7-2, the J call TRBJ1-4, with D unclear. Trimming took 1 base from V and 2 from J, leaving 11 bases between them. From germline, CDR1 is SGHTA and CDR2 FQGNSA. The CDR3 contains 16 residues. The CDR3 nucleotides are TGTGCCAGCAGCTTAGTCAGACAAAATACTAATGAAAAACTGTTTTTT. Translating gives CASSLVRQNTNEKLFF.

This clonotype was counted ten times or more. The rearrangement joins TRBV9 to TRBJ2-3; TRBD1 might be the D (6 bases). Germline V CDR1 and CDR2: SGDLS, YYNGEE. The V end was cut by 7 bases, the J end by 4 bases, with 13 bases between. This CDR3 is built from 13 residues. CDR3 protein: CASGTGTADTQYF. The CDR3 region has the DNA TGTGCCAGCGGTACAGGGACGGCAGATACGCAGTATTTT.

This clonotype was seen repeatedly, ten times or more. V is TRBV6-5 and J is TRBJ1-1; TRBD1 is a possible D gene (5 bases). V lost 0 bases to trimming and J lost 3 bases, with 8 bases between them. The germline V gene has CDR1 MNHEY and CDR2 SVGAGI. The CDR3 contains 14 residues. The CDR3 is CASSYSRQHTEAFF. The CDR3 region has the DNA TGTGCCAGCAGTTACTCGAGACAGCACACTGAAGCTTTCTTT.

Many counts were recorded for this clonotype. The CDR3 sequence is CASKGLAGPSVNNEQFF. Here the CDR3 DNA reads TGCGCCAGCAAGGGACTAGCGGGACCCTCAGTAAACAATGAGCAGTTCTTC. V gene TRBV5-1 combines with J gene TRBJ2-1, with 13 bases identical to TRBD2. The length of the CDR3 is 17 residues. Trimming cost V 6 bases and J 5 bases; bases outside gene matches: 11. Per the germline V gene, CDR1 is SGHRS and CDR2 is YFSETQ.

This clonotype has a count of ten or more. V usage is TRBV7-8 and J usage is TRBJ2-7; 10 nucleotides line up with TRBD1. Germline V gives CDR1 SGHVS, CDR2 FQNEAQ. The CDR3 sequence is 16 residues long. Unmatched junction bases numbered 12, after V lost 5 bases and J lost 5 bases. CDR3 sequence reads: CASSIRDRGRSHEQYF. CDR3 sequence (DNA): TGTGCCAGCAGCATCCGGGACAGGGGTCGGAGCCACGAGCAGTACTTC.

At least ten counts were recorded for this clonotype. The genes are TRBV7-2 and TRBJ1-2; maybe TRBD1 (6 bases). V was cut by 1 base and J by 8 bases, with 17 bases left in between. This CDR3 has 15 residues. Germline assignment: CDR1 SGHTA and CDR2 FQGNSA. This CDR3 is CASSLDVMGARGYTF. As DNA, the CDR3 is TGTGCCAGCAGCTTAGATGTTATGGGGGCGCGCGGCTACACCTTC.

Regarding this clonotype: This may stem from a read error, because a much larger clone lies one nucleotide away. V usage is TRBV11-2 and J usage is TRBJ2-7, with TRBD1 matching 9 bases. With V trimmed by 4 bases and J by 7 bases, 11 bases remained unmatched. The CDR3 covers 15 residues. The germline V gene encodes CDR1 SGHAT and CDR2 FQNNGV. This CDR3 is CASSSAGTGRGEQYF. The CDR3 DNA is TGTGCCAGCAGCTCAGCCGGGACAGGGCGTGGGGAGCAGTACTTC.

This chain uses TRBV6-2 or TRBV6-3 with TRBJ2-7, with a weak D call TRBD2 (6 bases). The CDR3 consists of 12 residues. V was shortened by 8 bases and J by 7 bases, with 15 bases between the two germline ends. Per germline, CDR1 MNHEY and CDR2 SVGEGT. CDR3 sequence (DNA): TGTGCCAGCTCCTCGGGGGTGGGAGAGCAGTACTTC. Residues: CASSSGVGEQYF.

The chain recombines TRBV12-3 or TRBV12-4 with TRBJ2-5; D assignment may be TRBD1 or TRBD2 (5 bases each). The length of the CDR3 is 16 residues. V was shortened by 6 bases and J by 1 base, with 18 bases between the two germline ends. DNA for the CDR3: TGTGCCAGCAGCCTACCCCAGGGAGACGTCCAAGAGACCCAGTACTTC. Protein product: CASSLPQGDVQETQYF.

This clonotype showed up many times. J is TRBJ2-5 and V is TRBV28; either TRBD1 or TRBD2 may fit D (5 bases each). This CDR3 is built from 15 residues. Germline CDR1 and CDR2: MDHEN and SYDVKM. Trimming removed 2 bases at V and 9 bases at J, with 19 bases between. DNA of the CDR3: TGTGCCAGCAGTTTAACGTCCCACGGAATGGGGGCCCAGTACTTC. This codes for CASSLTSHGMGAQYF.